This record looks at one T cell receptor (beta chain) sequence and its context. The CDR3 contains 15 residues. V was clipped by 4 bases and J by 3 bases; unmatched bases: 6. Germline CDR1 reads SGHDT; CDR2 reads YYEEEE. Patients from Seattle were sampled longitudinally, starting during active infection. This sample is part of a study of blood T cell repertoires in COVID-19. Study-level information: The samples span acute and convalescent COVID-19 from the United States, Italy and Spain. PBMCs, B-cell-depleted T cells, or T cells were the source of the cDNA or gDNA that made up the material.

As processed by the authors: By means of reference gene primer amplification, nucleated cell counts were estimated. Data came from immunoSEQ multiplex PCR; TCRdb stores just in-frame clones and leaves some out. The D gene and trimming were derived from the DNA, and the V and J assignments and clone size from that table. The sample yields 300,000 to 450,000 clones, 80% to 90% seen once. The receptor was derived from a woman in her sixties with COVID-19, enrolled during active disease. This rearrangement joins TRBV5-6 to TRBJ2-3; TRBD2 matches 9 bases. The specimen was peripheral blood. Here the CDR3 reads CASSLRGGNTDTQYF. The CDR3 DNA reads as TGTGCCAGCAGCCTGCGGGGGGGCAATACAGATACGCAGTATTTT.